These T cell receptor beta chains were read from a single sample in a study of graft-versus-host responses after intestinal transplantation. No antigen has been identified for these receptors. This table comes from immunoSEQ multiplex PCR, and its TCRdb copy is limited to in-frame clones, with some not included. The sample lists tens of thousands of clones; 94% were seen once. Material: unstimulated CD4+ T cells sorted from spleen or lymph node cells, obtained before transplant. The receptors originated from a human donor who was the organ donor for an intestinal transplant. The CDR3 runs from the conserved cysteine through the conserved F or W. Fields, in order: J gene, clone size, CDR3 length, V gene, CDR3 protein. The size of a clone is reported for some rows only, either as once, few or many, or as a class for expanded clones.

J gene: TRBJ2-7; clone size: -; CDR3 length: 14; V gene: TRBV5-1; CDR3 protein: CASSLRQGDGEQYF
J gene: TRBJ2-5; clone size: -; CDR3 length: 15; V gene: TRBV7-6; CDR3 protein: CASSNGGSLGETQYF
J gene: TRBJ2-5; clone size: -; CDR3 length: 14; V gene: TRBV11-3; CDR3 protein: CASSLEGEFKTQYF
J gene: TRBJ1-6; clone size: -; CDR3 length: 19; V gene: TRBV10-3; CDR3 protein: CAISEPGWSGGGSGSPLHF
J gene: TRBJ1-4; clone size: -; CDR3 length: 17; V gene: TRBV4-1; CDR3 protein: CASSQLWGFGGNEKLFF
J gene: TRBJ1-2; clone size: -; CDR3 length: 14; V gene: TRBV28; CDR3 protein: CASKSRAANNGYTF
J gene: TRBJ2-7; clone size: -; CDR3 length: 16; V gene: TRBV6-6; CDR3 protein: CASSYRVASGGYEQYF
J gene: TRBJ2-3; clone size: -; CDR3 length: 14; V gene: TRBV10-3; CDR3 protein: CAISLAEGSDTQYF
J gene: TRBJ1-2; clone size: -; CDR3 length: 15; V gene: TRBV5-1; CDR3 protein: CASSLVGFAAGGYTF
J gene: TRBJ2-1; clone size: -; CDR3 length: 14; V gene: TRBV6-1; CDR3 protein: CASNNREGYNQQFF
J gene: TRBJ1-1; clone size: few; CDR3 length: 15; V gene: TRBV6-1; CDR3 protein: CASSVGGAMNTEAFF
J gene: TRBJ2-5; clone size: -; CDR3 length: 14; V gene: TRBV5-5; CDR3 protein: CASSLKGDQETQYF
J gene: TRBJ2-7; clone size: -; CDR3 length: 16; V gene: TRBV4-1; CDR3 protein: CASSQDSHSGLGEQYF
J gene: TRBJ2-7; clone size: -; CDR3 length: 15; V gene: TRBV28; CDR3 protein: CASSSETGAGGEQYF
J gene: TRBJ2-5; clone size: -; CDR3 length: 14; V gene: TRBV29-1; CDR3 protein: CSVVGGGAGETQYF
J gene: TRBJ1-5; clone size: -; CDR3 length: 13; V gene: TRBV7-9; CDR3 protein: CASSLSPQTPQHF
J gene: TRBJ1-2; clone size: -; CDR3 length: 13; V gene: TRBV13; CDR3 protein: CASSLRTGDGYTF
J gene: TRBJ2-7; clone size: -; CDR3 length: 13; V gene: TRBV14; CDR3 protein: CASSQRGAYEQYF
J gene: TRBJ2-7; clone size: -; CDR3 length: 15; V gene: TRBV11-2; CDR3 protein: CASSLVPGVRYEQYF
J gene: TRBJ1-1; clone size: -; CDR3 length: 13; V gene: TRBV10-2; CDR3 protein: CASNRQTNTEAFF
J gene: TRBJ2-5; clone size: -; CDR3 length: 15; V gene: TRBV19; CDR3 protein: CASSKLGVAQETQYF
J gene: TRBJ1-3; clone size: -; CDR3 length: 15; V gene: TRBV18; CDR3 protein: CASSPRQQTGNTIYF
J gene: TRBJ2-7; clone size: -; CDR3 length: 16; V gene: TRBV19; CDR3 protein: CASSLLNSGQIYEQYF
J gene: TRBJ2-7; clone size: -; CDR3 length: 18; V gene: TRBV28; CDR3 protein: CASSPPQTGQISSYEQYF
J gene: TRBJ1-2; clone size: -; CDR3 length: 16; V gene: TRBV9; CDR3 protein: CASSVASTGGIYGYTF
J gene: TRBJ1-3; clone size: -; CDR3 length: 12; V gene: TRBV19; CDR3 protein: CASDGRGNTIYF
J gene: TRBJ1-1; clone size: -; CDR3 length: 18; V gene: TRBV21-1; CDR3 protein: CASNPPREGPRRDTEAFF
J gene: TRBJ1-6; clone size: -; CDR3 length: 16; V gene: TRBV4-1; CDR3 protein: CASSQAKTEPNSPLHF
J gene: TRBJ1-6; clone size: -; CDR3 length: 13; V gene: TRBV6-6; CDR3 protein: CASCTIYNSPLHF
J gene: TRBJ2-2; clone size: -; CDR3 length: 11; V gene: TRBV5-4; CDR3 protein: CASSAAGELFF
J gene: TRBJ2-7; clone size: -; CDR3 length: 15; V gene: TRBV27; CDR3 protein: CASRQNRGISYEQYF
J gene: TRBJ1-2; clone size: -; CDR3 length: 12; V gene: TRBV6-1; CDR3 protein: CASSANLRGYTF
J gene: TRBJ1-1; clone size: -; CDR3 length: 13; V gene: TRBV28; CDR3 protein: CASHSLNPFEAFF
J gene: TRBJ1-1; clone size: few; CDR3 length: 15; V gene: TRBV6-1; CDR3 protein: CASSEPGTGTTEAFF
J gene: TRBJ2-7; clone size: -; CDR3 length: 13; V gene: TRBV5-4; CDR3 protein: CASSGRHVYEQYF
J gene: TRBJ1-4; clone size: -; CDR3 length: 15; V gene: TRBV5-1; CDR3 protein: CASSLDGTVHEKLFF
J gene: TRBJ1-2; clone size: -; CDR3 length: 12; V gene: TRBV6-1; CDR3 protein: CASRPGLKGYTF
J gene: TRBJ2-1; clone size: few; CDR3 length: 14; V gene: TRBV6-4; CDR3 protein: CASSKEVAGLEQFF
J gene: TRBJ2-3; clone size: -; CDR3 length: 14; V gene: TRBV7-2; CDR3 protein: CATGQGIDTDTQYF
J gene: TRBJ1-1; clone size: -; CDR3 length: 14; V gene: TRBV6-5; CDR3 protein: CASSGVRPNTEAFF
J gene: TRBJ2-1; clone size: -; CDR3 length: 15; V gene: TRBV4-3; CDR3 protein: CASSPAGANHGEQFF
J gene: TRBJ1-6; clone size: -; CDR3 length: 15; V gene: TRBV4-2; CDR3 protein: CASSPDRDYNSPLHF
J gene: TRBJ2-2; clone size: -; CDR3 length: 16; V gene: TRBV5-6; CDR3 protein: CASSLAPAGETGELFF
J gene: TRBJ2-1; clone size: -; CDR3 length: 20; V gene: TRBV19; CDR3 protein: CASSTRTLRTSGGAYNEQFF
J gene: TRBJ1-2; clone size: -; CDR3 length: 13; V gene: TRBV5-4; CDR3 protein: CASSFQGNYGYTF